The subject of this entry is one T cell receptor beta chain. Sequenced by immunoSEQ multiplex PCR; TCRdb stores in-frame clones only, minus some. The profile shows approximately 10,000 clones, 55% to 80% of them singletons. The sample comes from a study of T cell repertoires in ileal Crohn's disease. Time point described: neoterminal ileum biopsy at postoperative endoscopy, about 6 months after surgery. Germline V gene sequence: CDR1 ENHRY, CDR2 SYGVKD. The CDR3 runs 15 residues. Trimming removed 0 bases from V and 15 bases from J; junction bases left unmatched: 6. The specimen was ileal tissue. The rearrangement joins TRBV10-3 to TRBJ2-1; 15 bases match TRBD2. The clonotype was recovered from an adult with Crohn's disease. CDR3: CAISESGLAGGMWFF. The CDR3 coding sequence is TGTGCCATCAGTGAGTCGGGACTAGCGGGAGGTATGTGGTTCTTC.